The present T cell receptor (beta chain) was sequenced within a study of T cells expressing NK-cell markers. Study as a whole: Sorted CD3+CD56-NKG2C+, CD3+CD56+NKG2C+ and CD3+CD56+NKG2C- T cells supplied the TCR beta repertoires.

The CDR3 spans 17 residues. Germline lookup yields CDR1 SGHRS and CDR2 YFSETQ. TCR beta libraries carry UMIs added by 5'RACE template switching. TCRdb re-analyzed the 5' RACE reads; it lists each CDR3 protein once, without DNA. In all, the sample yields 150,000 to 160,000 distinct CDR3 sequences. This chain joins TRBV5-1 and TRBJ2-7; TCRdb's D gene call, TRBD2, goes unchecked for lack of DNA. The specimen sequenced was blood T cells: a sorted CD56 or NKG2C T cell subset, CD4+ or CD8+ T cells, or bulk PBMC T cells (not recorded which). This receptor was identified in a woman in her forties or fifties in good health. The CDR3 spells CASSIGAKAGIGYEQYF. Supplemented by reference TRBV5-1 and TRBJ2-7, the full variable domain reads KAGVTQTPRYLIKTRGQQVTLSCSPISGHRSVSWYQQTPGQGLQFLFEYFSETQRNKGNFPGRFSGRQFSNSRSEMNVSTLELGDSALYLCASSIGAKAGIGYEQYFGPGTRLTVT.